A single T cell receptor (beta chain) is shown here with its context. What it binds is unknown. Within the sample, other DNA sequences also encode this same CDR3. The CDR3 length is 13 residues. V dropped 2 bases and J dropped 1 base, with 6 bases sitting between them. The germline V gene has CDR1 SGHRS and CDR2 YFSETQ. The data were taken from a study of shared clonotypes between healthy human individuals. Study summary: The composition of the donors was a couple of women and three men aged 18 to 49.

Regarding the study as a whole: Naive subsets tended to show greater estimated richness than memory subsets.

This table comes from immunoSEQ multiplex PCR, and its TCRdb copy is limited to in-frame clones, with some not included. This table holds about 1,500,000 clones, roughly 96% found once. Adult donors, all healthy and HIV-negative, had no recent acute infections or vaccinations. The investigators split CD4+ cells into a CD45RA+ naive subset and a CD45RA-negative memory subset. The V call is TRBV5-1, the J call TRBJ2-5; possibly TRBD1 for D (5 bases). The sequencing sample was made of naive CD4+ T cells sorted from blood. As to subset: CD45RA+ positively selected. The receptor comes from a man aged 25-40 years in good health. The CDR3 nucleotides read TGCGCCAGCAGCTTTAGGGGCCAAGAGACCCAGTACTTC. Translation: CASSFRGQETQYF.